This TCR beta chain was identified during a study of CD8 T cells in Susac syndrome. Study-level background: Treatment status at blood draw for the Susac syndrome patients was therapy-naive, corticosteroids, or intravenous immunoglobulin alone.

Whole-study results and caveats: In total CD8+ repertoires, roughly 16 Susac-specific public clones were found, and CD8+ TEMRA repertoires had about five. Susac CD8+ clonal expansion peaked in TEMRA cells and active patients.

About this clonotype itself: Its antigen remains unidentified.

FACS enriched CD8+ TEMRA cells, while bulk CD8+ and CD4+ were negatively isolated. RNA, at roughly 0.45 to 1 ug, was reverse transcribed with random hexamers. TCRdb itself ran the immunoSEQ multiplex PCR reads through MiXCR, one entry per CDR3 protein. This table holds approximately 57,000 distinct CDR3 sequences, around 93% found once. The junction had 7 bases not matched to a gene; V was cut back by 5 bases and J by 4 bases. The CDR3 covers 15 residues. CDR1 is SGHVS and CDR2 is FQNEAQ in the germline V gene. V is TRBV7-8 and J is TRBJ2-3; 9 nucleotides agree with TRBD1. Material: CD8+ T cells from PBMCs. The sequence derives from a human donor with Susac syndrome. CDR3 bases: TGTGCCAGCAGCGCACGACAGGGGGTCGCAGATACGCAGTATTTT. Translated, it gives CASSARQGVADTQYF.